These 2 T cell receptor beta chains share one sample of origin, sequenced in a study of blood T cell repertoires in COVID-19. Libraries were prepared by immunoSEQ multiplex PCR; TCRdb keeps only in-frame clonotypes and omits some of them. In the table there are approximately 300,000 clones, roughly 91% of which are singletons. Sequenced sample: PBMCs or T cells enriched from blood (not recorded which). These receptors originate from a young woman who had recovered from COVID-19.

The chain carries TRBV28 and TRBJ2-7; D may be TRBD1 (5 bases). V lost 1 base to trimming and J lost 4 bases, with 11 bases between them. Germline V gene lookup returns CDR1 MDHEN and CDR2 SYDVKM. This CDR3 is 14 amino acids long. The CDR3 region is CASSLSGMQYEQYF. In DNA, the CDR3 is TGTGCCAGCAGTTTATCAGGGATGCAGTACGAGCAGTACTTC.

CDR3 loop: CASSRSLTYQETQYF. CDR3 nucleotides: TGCGCCAGCAGCCGATCCTTGACTTACCAAGAGACCCAGTACTTC. The rearrangement links TRBV4-1 to TRBJ2-5, with D unclear. The CDR3 is 15 amino acids. CDR1 is MGHRA, CDR2 YSYEKL, per germline. The V gene lost 4 bases and the J gene lost 0 bases, with 12 bases spanning the gap.